A selection of T cell receptor beta chains follows, all from one sample in a study of T cell changes during pregnancy in multiple sclerosis. Method: immunoSEQ multiplex PCR; TCRdb's copy keeps in-frame clones and lacks some. The table shows fewer than 45,000 clones, with approximately 90% occurring only once. The starting material was CD8+ T cells from peripheral blood mononuclear cells, obtained after pregnancy. The receptors here all came from a female donor in good health, enrolled as a control in a pregnancy study. The CDR3 runs from the conserved cysteine through the conserved F or W. A D gene is named only where the DNA matches it firmly. Not every row has a clone size; where given, it reads once, few, many or a size class.

CDR3 length: 19
V gene: TRBV7-8
clone size: NA
J gene: TRBJ2-3
D gene: TRBD2
CDR3 DNA: TGTGCCAGCAGCTCAGGGACTAGCGGGGGTTACGGTGGCACAGATACGCAGTATTTT
CDR3 protein: CASSSGTSGGYGGTDTQYF

CDR3 length: 15
V gene: TRBV4-1
clone size: NA
J gene: TRBJ2-1
D gene: TRBD2
CDR3 DNA: TGCGCCAGCAGCCCGCGGGGGAGCTCCTACAATGAGCAGTTCTTC
CDR3 protein: CASSPRGSSYNEQFF

CDR3 length: 13
V gene: TRBV30
clone size: NA
J gene: TRBJ1-5
D gene: NA
CDR3 DNA: TGTGCCTGGAGTGTAGGAGGGAGTCAGCCCCAGCATTTT
CDR3 protein: CAWSVGGSQPQHF

CDR3 length: 13
V gene: TRBV12-5
clone size: NA
J gene: TRBJ1-5
D gene: TRBD1
CDR3 DNA: TGTGCTAGTGGAGGGGGCGGCAATCAGCCCCAGCATTTT
CDR3 protein: CASGGGGNQPQHF

CDR3 length: 11
V gene: TRBV29-1
clone size: NA
J gene: TRBJ1-1
D gene: NA
CDR3 DNA: TGCAGCGCGAGGGCGAACACTGAAGCTTTCTTT
CDR3 protein: CSARANTEAFF

CDR3 length: 17
V gene: TRBV9
clone size: NA
J gene: TRBJ2-2
D gene: TRBD1
CDR3 DNA: TGTGCCAGCAGCCCACAGGGGGTAGCCGCGAGCACCGGGGAGCTGTTTTTT
CDR3 protein: CASSPQGVAASTGELFF

CDR3 length: 16
V gene: TRBV4-3
clone size: many
J gene: TRBJ1-6
D gene: TRBD1
CDR3 DNA: TGCGCCAGCAGCCAAGGGGCCGGGACAGCTAATTCACCCCTCCACTTT
CDR3 protein: CASSQGAGTANSPLHF

CDR3 length: 12
V gene: TRBV7-2
clone size: NA
J gene: TRBJ2-3
D gene: NA
CDR3 DNA: TGTGCCAGCAGCTGGGGCCCAGATACGCAGTATTTT
CDR3 protein: CASSWGPDTQYF

CDR3 length: 17
V gene: TRBV4-3
clone size: NA
J gene: TRBJ1-3
D gene: NA
CDR3 DNA: TGCGCCAGCAGCCAAGAGGGGGCTTACTACTCTGGAAACACCATATATTTT
CDR3 protein: CASSQEGAYYSGNTIYF

CDR3 length: 12
V gene: TRBV28
clone size: NA
J gene: TRBJ2-5
D gene: NA
CDR3 DNA: TGTGCCAGCAGTTCAGAAAGAGAGACCCAGTACTTC
CDR3 protein: CASSSERETQYF

CDR3 length: 11
V gene: TRBV7-9
clone size: NA
J gene: TRBJ2-3
D gene: NA
CDR3 DNA: TGTGCCAGCAGCCACACAGATACGCAGTATTTT
CDR3 protein: CASSHTDTQYF

CDR3 length: 14
V gene: TRBV6-5
clone size: NA
J gene: TRBJ2-4
D gene: TRBD1
CDR3 DNA: TGTGCCAGCATTCCGGACAGGGGCGGAAACATTCAGTACTTC
CDR3 protein: CASIPDRGGNIQYF

CDR3 length: 15
V gene: TRBV19
clone size: NA
J gene: TRBJ2-7
D gene: TRBD2
CDR3 DNA: TGTGCCAGTAGTAAACTAGCGGGGGACTCCTACGAGCAGTACTTC
CDR3 protein: CASSKLAGDSYEQYF

CDR3 length: 15
V gene: TRBV7-6
clone size: NA
J gene: TRBJ2-7
D gene: TRBD2
CDR3 DNA: TGTGCCAGCAGCTTAGAAAGCGGGGGGGCCTACGAGCAGTACTTC
CDR3 protein: CASSLESGGAYEQYF

CDR3 length: 12
V gene: TRBV5-5
clone size: NA
J gene: TRBJ1-4
D gene: NA
CDR3 DNA: TGTGCCAGCAGCGGACAGAGTGAAAAACTGTTTTTT
CDR3 protein: CASSGQSEKLFF

CDR3 length: 13
V gene: TRBV7-3
clone size: once
J gene: TRBJ2-2
D gene: NA
CDR3 DNA: TGTGCCAGCGGGGGGGCGGACACCGGGGAGCTGTTTTTT
CDR3 protein: CASGGADTGELFF

CDR3 length: 13
V gene: TRBV27
clone size: once
J gene: TRBJ1-1
D gene: NA
CDR3 DNA: TGTGCCAGCAGTTTGAGGGCGAACACTGAAGCTTTCTTT
CDR3 protein: CASSLRANTEAFF

CDR3 length: 17
V gene: TRBV4-3
clone size: NA
J gene: TRBJ2-1
D gene: TRBD2
CDR3 DNA: TGCGCCAGCAGCCAAGGAGGGGCGGGGGACTCCTACAATGAGCAGTTCTTC
CDR3 protein: CASSQGGAGDSYNEQFF

CDR3 length: 14
V gene: TRBV7-9
clone size: NA
J gene: TRBJ2-7
D gene: TRBD1
CDR3 DNA: TGTGCCAGCAGCCACCGGGACAGGGTATACGAGCAGTACTTC
CDR3 protein: CASSHRDRVYEQYF

CDR3 length: 11
V gene: TRBV5-1
clone size: NA
J gene: TRBJ2-1
D gene: NA
CDR3 DNA: TGCGCCAGCACGGAGGGCGGTGAGCAGTTCTTC
CDR3 protein: CASTEGGEQFF

CDR3 length: 11
V gene: TRBV6-1
clone size: few
J gene: TRBJ1-1
D gene: TRBD1
CDR3 DNA: TGTGCCAGCAAGAGGGACAGCGAAGCTTTCTTT
CDR3 protein: CASKRDSEAFF

CDR3 length: 14
V gene: TRBV27
clone size: NA
J gene: TRBJ2-3
D gene: TRBD2
CDR3 DNA: TGTGCCAGCAGTCGGACTAGCGGCTATGATACGCAGTATTTT
CDR3 protein: CASSRTSGYDTQYF

CDR3 length: 15
V gene: TRBV19
clone size: NA
J gene: TRBJ2-7
D gene: TRBD2
CDR3 DNA: TGTGCCAGTAGTGTAGCGGGGGACCCGACCTACGAGCAGTACTTC
CDR3 protein: CASSVAGDPTYEQYF

CDR3 length: 16
V gene: TRBV4-3
clone size: NA
J gene: TRBJ2-1
D gene: TRBD1
CDR3 DNA: TGCGCCAGCAGCCAAGACTGGGGGACAGTCTACAATGAGCAGTTCTTC
CDR3 protein: CASSQDWGTVYNEQFF

CDR3 length: 15
V gene: TRBV4-3
clone size: NA
J gene: TRBJ2-1
D gene: NA
CDR3 DNA: TGCGCCAGCAGCCATGATGGGAGCTCCTACAATGAGCAGTTCTTC
CDR3 protein: CASSHDGSSYNEQFF

CDR3 length: 17
V gene: TRBV9
clone size: NA
J gene: TRBJ1-5
D gene: NA
CDR3 DNA: TGTGCCAGCAGCTCGGGGGGGAGCTATAATAGCAATCAGCCCCAGCATTTT
CDR3 protein: CASSSGGSYNSNQPQHF

CDR3 length: 15
V gene: TRBV4-1
clone size: NA
J gene: TRBJ2-3
D gene: NA
CDR3 DNA: TGCGCCAGCAGCCAACTAGGCAGGGATGCAGATACGCAGTATTTT
CDR3 protein: CASSQLGRDADTQYF